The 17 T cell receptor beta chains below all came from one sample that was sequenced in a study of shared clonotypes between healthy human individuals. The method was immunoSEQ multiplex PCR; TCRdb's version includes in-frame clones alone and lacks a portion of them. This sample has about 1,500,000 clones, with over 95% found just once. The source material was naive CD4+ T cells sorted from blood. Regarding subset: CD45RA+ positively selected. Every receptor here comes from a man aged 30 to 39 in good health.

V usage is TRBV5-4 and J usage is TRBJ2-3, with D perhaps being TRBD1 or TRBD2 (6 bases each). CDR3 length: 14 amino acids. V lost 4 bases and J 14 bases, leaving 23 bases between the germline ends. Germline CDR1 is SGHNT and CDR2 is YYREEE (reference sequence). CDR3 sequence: CASSLEGVTTPGYF. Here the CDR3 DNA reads TGTGCCAGCAGCCTGGAGGGGGTAACCACCCCGGGGTATTTT.

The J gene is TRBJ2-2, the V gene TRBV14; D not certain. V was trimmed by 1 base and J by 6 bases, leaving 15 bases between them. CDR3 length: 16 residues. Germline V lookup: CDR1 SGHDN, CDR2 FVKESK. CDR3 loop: CASSQVAGRFPGELFF. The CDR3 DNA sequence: TGTGCCAGCAGCCAAGTTGCAGGACGGTTCCCCGGGGAGCTGTTTTTT. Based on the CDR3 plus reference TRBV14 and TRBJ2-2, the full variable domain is EAGVTQFPSHSVIEKGQTVTLRCDPISGHDNLYWYRRVMGKEIKFLLHFVKESKQDESGMPNNRFLAERTGGTYSTLKVQPAELEDSGVYFCASSQVAGRFPGELFFGEGSRLTVL.

The CDR3 DNA is TGTGCCAGCAGCGGTCAGCGGAACACCGGGGAGCTGTTTTTT. It translates to CASSGQRNTGELFF. The V call is TRBV7-6, the J call TRBJ2-2, with no clear D. V was trimmed by 5 bases and J by 1 base, leaving 8 bases between them. Germline loops: CDR1 SGHVS, CDR2 FNYEAQ. The CDR3 sequence is 14 residues long.

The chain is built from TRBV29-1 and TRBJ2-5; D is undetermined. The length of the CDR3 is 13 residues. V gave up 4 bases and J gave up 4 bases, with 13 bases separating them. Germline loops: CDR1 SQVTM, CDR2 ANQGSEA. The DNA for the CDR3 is TGCAGCGTTGCCAATGGTCTCTTAGAGACCCAGTACTTC. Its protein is CSVANGLLETQYF.

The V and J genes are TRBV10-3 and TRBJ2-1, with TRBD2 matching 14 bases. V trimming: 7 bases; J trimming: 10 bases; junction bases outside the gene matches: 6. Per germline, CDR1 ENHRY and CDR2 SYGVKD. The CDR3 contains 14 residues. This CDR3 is CAIMGLAGVGEQFF. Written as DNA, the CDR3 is TGTGCCATCATGGGACTAGCGGGAGTGGGGGAGCAGTTCTTC.

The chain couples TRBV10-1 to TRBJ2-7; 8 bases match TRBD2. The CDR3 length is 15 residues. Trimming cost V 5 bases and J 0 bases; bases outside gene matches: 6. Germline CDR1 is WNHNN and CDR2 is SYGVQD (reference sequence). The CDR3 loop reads CASSPAGTSSYEQYF. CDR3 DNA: TGCGCCAGCAGTCCTGCAGGGACTAGCTCCTACGAGCAGTACTTC.

The CDR3 nucleotides are TGCAGTGGGCGAGCCCAAGAGACCCAGTACTTC. Amino acid sequence: CSGRAQETQYF. The J gene is TRBJ2-5, the V gene TRBV20-1; D is unclear. The CDR3 sequence is 11 residues long. V shed 7 bases and J shed 1 base, with 7 bases lying between them. CDR1 DFQATT and CDR2 SNEGSKA come from the germline V gene (reference sequence).

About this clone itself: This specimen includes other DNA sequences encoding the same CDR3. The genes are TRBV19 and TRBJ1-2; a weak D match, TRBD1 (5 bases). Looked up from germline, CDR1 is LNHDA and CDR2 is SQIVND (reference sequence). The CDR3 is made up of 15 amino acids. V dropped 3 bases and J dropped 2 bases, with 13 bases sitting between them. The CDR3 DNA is TGTGCCAGTAGTATTTCCGGGGGACCGAACTATGGCTACACCTTC. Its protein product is CASSISGGPNYGYTF.

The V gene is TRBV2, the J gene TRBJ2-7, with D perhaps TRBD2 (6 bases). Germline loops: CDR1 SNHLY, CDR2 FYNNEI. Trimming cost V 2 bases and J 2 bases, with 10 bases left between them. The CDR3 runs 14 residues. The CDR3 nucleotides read TGTGCCAGCAGTGAATTAGCGGCCCCCTACGAGCAGTACTTC. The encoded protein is CASSELAAPYEQYF.

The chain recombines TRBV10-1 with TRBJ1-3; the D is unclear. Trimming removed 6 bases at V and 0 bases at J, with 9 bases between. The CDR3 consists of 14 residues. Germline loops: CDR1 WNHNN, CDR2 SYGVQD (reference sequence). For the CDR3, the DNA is TGCGCCAGCAGCCTCGGGAGCTCTGGAAACACCATATATTTT. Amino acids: CASSLGSSGNTIYF.

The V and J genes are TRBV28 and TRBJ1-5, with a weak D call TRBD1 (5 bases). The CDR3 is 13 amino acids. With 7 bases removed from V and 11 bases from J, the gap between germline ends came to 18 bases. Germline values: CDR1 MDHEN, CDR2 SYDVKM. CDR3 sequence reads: CASTDQGTSAQHF. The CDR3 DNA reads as TGTGCCAGCACCGACCAGGGTACCTCGGCCCAGCATTTT.

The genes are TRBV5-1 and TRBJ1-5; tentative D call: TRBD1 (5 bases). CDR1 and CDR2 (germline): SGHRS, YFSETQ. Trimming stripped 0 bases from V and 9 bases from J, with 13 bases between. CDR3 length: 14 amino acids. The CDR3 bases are TGCGCCAGCAGCTTGGTGTGGGGGGAAGGGCCCCAGCATTTT. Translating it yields CASSLVWGEGPQHF.

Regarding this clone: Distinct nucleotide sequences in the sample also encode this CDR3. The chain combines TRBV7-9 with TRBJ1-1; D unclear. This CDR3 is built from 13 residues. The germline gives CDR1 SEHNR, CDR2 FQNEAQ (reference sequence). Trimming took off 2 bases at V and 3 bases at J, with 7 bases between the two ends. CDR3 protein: CASSLNRDTEAFF. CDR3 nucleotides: TGTGCCAGCAGCTTAAACCGGGACACTGAAGCTTTCTTT.

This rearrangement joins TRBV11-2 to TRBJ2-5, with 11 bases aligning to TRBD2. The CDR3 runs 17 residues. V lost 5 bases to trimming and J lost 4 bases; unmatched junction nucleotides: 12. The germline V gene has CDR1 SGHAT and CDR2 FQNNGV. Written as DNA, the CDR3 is TGTGCCAGCAGCCGGACCTTAACTAGCGGGAGCCCAGAGACCCAGTACTTC. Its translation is CASSRTLTSGSPETQYF.

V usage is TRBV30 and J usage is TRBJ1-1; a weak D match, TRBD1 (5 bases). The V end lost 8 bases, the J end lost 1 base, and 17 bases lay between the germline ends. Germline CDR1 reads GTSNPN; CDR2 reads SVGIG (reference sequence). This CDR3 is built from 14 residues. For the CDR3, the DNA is TGTGCCGGGGGACTGGCAGGAACGAACACTGAAGCTTTCTTT. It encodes CAGGLAGTNTEAFF.

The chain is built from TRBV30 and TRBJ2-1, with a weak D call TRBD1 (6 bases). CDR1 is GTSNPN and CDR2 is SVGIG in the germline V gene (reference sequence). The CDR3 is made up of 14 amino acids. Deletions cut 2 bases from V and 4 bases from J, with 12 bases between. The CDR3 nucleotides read TGTGCCTGGAGTCTGACAGGATTTTACAATGAGCAGTTCTTC. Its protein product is CAWSLTGFYNEQFF.

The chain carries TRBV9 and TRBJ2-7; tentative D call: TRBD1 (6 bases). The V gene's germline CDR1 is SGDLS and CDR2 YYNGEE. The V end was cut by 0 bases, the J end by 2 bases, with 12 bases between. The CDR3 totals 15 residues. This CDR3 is CASSVGTVTTYEQYF. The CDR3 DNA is TGTGCCAGCAGCGTAGGGACAGTAACTACCTACGAGCAGTACTTC.